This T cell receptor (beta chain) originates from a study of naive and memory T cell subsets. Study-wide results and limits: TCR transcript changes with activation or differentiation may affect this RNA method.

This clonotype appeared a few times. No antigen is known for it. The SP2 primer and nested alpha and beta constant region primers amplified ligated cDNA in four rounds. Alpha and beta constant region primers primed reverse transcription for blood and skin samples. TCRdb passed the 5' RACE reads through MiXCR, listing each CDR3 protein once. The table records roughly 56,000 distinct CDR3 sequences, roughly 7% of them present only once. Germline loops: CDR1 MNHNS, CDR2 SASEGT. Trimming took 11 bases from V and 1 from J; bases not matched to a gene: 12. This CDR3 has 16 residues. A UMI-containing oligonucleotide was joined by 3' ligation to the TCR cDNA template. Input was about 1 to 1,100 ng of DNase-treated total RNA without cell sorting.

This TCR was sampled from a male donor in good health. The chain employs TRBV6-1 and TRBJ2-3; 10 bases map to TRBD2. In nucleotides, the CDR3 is TGTGCCGGACTTAAGCGGGGGGGCTCTGGCACAGATACGCAGTATTTT. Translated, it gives CAGLKRGGSGTDTQYF.